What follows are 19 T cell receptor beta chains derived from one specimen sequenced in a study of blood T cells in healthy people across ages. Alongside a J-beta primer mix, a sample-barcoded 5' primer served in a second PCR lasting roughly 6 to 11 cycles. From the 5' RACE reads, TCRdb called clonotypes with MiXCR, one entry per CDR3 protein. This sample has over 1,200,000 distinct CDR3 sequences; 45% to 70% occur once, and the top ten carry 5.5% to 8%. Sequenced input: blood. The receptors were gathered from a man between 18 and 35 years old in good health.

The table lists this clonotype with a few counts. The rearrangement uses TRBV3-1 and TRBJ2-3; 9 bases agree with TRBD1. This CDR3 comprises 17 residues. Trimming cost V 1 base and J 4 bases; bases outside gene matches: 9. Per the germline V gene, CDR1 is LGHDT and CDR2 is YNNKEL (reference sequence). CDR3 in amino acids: CASSQVPTGGGSDTQYF. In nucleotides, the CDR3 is TGTGCCAGCAGCCAAGTCCCCACAGGGGGCGGGTCAGATACGCAGTATTTT.

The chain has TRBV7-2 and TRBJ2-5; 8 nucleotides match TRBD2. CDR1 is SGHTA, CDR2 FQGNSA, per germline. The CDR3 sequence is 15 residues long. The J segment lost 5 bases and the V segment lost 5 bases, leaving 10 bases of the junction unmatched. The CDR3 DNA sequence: TGTGCCAGCAGCCCATGGGGACTAGAGGAGGAGACCCAGTACTTC. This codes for CASSPWGLEEETQYF.

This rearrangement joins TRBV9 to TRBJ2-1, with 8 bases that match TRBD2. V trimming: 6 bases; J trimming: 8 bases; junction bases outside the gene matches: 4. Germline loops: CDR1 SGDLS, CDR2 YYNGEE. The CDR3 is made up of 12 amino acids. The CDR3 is CASTGGADEQFF. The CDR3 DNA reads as TGTGCCAGCACGGGGGGGGCGGATGAGCAGTTCTTC. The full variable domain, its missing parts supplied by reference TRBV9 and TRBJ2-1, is DSGVTQTPKHLITATGQRVTLRCSPRSGDLSVYWYQQSLDQGLQFLIQYYNGEERAKGNILERFSAQQFPDLHSELNLSSLELGDSALYFCASTGGADEQFFGPGTRLTVL.

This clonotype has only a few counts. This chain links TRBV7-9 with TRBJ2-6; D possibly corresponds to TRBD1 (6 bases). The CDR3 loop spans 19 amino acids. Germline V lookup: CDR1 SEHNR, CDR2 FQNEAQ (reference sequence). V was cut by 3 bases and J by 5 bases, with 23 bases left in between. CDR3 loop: CASSFTTGYSPGWANVLTF. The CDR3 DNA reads TGTGCCAGCAGCTTCACGACAGGCTACAGCCCCGGGTGGGCCAACGTCCTGACTTTC.

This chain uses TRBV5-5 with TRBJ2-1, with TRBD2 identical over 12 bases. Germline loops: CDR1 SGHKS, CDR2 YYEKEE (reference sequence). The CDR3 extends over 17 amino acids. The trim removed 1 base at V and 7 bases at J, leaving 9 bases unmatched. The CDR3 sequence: CASSLSPTSGSRNEQFF. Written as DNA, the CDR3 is TGTGCCAGCAGCTTGTCCCCGACTAGCGGGAGTCGGAATGAGCAGTTCTTC.

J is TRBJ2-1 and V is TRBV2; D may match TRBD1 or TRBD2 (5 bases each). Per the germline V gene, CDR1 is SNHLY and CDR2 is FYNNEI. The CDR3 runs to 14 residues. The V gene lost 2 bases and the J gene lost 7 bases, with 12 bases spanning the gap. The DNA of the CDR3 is TGTGCCAGCAGTGAAACCCCGTGGGGGAATGAGCAGTTCTTC. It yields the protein CASSETPWGNEQFF.

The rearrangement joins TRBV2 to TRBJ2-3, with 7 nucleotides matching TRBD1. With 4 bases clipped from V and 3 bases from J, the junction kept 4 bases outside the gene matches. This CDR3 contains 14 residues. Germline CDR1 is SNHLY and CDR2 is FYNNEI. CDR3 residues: CASSGQGYTDTQYF. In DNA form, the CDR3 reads TGTGCCAGCAGTGGACAGGGCTATACAGATACGCAGTATTTT. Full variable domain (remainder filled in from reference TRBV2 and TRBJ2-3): EPEVTQTPSHQVTQMGQEVILRCVPISNHLYFYWYRQILGQKVEFLVSFYNNEISEKSEIFDDQFSVERPDGSNFTLKIRSTKLEDSAMYFCASSGQGYTDTQYFGPGTRLTVL.

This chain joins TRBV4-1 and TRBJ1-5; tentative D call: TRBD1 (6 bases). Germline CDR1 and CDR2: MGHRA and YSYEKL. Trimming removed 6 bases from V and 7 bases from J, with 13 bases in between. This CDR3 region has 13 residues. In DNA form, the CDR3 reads TGCGCCAGCAGAGGGGGGGCGCGGCAGCCCCAGCATTTT. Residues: CASRGGARQPQHF.

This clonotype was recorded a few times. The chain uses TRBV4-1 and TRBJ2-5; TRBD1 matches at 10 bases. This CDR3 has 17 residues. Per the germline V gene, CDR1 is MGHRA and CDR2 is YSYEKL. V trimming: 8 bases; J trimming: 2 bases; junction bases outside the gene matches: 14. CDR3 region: CASGWTGGRMGQETQYF. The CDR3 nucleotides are TGCGCCAGCGGCTGGACAGGGGGGCGAATGGGTCAAGAGACCCAGTACTTC.

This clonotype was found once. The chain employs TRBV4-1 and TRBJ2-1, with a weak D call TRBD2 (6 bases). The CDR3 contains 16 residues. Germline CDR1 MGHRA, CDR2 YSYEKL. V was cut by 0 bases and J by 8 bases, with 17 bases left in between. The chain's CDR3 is CASSQDRLLAGHEQFF. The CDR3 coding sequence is TGCGCCAGCAGCCAAGATAGGTTACTAGCCGGTCATGAGCAGTTCTTC.

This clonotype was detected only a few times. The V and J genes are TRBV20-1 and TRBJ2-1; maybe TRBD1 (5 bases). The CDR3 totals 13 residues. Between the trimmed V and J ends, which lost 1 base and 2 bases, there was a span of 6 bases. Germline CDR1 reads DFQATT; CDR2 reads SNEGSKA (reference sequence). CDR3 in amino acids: CSARVDTYNEQFF. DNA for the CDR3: TGCAGTGCTAGAGTGGACACCTACAATGAGCAGTTCTTC.

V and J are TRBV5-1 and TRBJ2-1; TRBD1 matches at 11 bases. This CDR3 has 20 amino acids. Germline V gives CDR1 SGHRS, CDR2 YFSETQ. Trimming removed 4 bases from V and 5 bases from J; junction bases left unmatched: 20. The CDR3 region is CASSIPERTGGWYTNNEQFF. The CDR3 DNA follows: TGCGCCAGCAGCATACCCGAGCGGACAGGGGGCTGGTATACGAACAATGAGCAGTTCTTC.

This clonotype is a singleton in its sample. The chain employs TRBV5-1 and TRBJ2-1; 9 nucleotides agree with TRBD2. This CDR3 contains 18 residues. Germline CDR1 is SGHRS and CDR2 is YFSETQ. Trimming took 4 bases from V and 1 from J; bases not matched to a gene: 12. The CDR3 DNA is TGCGCCAGCAGCCTGCTAGCGGGGCCCAAACATTCCTACAATGAGCAGTTCTTC. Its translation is CASSLLAGPKHSYNEQFF.

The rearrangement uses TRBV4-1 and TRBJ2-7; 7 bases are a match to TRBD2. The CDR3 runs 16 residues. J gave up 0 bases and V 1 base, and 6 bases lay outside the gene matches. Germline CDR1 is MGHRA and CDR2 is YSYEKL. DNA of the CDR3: TGCGCCAGCAGCCAAGGACTAGCACAAAGCTCCTACGAGCAGTACTTC. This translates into CASSQGLAQSSYEQYF.

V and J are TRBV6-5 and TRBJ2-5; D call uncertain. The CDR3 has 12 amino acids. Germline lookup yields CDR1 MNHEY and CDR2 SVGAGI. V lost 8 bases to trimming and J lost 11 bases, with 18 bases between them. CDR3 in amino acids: CASGLPPNEQYF. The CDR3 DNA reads TGTGCCAGCGGTTTACCCCCTAATGAGCAGTACTTC.

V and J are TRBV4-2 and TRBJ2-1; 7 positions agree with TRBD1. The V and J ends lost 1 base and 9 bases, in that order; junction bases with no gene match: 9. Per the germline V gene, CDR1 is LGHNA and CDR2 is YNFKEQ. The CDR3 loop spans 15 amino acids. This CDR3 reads CASSQARGPGREQFF. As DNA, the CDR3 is TGTGCCAGCAGCCAAGCGAGGGGGCCAGGTCGTGAGCAGTTCTTC.

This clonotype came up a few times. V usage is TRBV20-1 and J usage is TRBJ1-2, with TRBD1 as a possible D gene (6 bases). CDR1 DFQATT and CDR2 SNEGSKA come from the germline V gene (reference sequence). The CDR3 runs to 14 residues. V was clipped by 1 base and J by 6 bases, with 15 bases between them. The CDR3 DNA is TGCAGTGCTAGAGCAGAAATCAGGGGAGATGGCTACACCTTC. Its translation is CSARAEIRGDGYTF.

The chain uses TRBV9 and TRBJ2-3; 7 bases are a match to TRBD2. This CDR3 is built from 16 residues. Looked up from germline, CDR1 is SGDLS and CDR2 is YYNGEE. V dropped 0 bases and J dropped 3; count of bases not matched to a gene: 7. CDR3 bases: TGTGCCAGCAGCGTAGACGTCGGGAGGCAGACAGATACGCAGTATTTT. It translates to CASSVDVGRQTDTQYF.

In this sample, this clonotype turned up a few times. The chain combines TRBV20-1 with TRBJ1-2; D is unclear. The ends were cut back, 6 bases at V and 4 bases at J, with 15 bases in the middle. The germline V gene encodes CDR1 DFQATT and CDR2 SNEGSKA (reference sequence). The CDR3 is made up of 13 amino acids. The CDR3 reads CSAVQGFGYGYTF. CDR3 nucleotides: TGCAGTGCCGTACAAGGTTTTGGCTATGGCTACACCTTC.